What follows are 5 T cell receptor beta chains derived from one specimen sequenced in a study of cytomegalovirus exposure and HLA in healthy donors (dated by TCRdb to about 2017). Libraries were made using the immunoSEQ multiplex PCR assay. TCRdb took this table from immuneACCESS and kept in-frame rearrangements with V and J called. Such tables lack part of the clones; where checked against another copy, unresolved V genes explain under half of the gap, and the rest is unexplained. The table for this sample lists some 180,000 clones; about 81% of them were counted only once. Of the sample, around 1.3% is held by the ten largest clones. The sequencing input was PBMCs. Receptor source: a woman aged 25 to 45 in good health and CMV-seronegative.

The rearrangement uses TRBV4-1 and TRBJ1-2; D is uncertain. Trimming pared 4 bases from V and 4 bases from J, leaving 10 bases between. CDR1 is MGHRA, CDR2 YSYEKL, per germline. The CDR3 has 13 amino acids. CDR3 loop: CASSLPEGYGYTF. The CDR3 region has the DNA TGCGCCAGCAGCCTCCCAGAGGGCTATGGCTACACCTTC.

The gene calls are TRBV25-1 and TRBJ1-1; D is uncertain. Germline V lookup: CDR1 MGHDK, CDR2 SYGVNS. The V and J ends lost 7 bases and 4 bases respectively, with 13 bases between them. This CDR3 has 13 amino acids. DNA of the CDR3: TGTGCCAGCACCCGCCTAGGAGGCACTGAAGCTTTCTTT. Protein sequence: CASTRLGGTEAFF.

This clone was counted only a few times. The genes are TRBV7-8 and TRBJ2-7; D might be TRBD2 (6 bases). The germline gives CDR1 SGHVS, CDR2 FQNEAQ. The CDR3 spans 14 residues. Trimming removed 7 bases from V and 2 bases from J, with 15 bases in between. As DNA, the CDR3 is TGTGCCAGCACCCCTCGGCGGGAAACCTACGAGCAGTACTTC. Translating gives CASTPRRETYEQYF.

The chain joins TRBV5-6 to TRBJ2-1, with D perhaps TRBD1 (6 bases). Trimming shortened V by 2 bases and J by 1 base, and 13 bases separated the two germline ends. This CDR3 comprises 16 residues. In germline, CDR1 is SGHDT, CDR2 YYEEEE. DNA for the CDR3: TGTGCCAGCAGCTTCGGTAGGACAGATTCCTACAATGAGCAGTTCTTC. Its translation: CASSFGRTDSYNEQFF.

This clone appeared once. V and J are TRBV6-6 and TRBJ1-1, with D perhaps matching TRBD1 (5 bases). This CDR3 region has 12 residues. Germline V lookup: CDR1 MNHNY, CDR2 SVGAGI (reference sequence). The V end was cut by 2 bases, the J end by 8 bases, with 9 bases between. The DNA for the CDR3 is TGTGCCAGCAGTTACGGCGGGACCGAAGCTTTCTTT. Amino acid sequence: CASSYGGTEAFF.